Here is one T cell receptor (beta chain) with its context. Germline values: CDR1 LGHDT, CDR2 YNNKEL (reference sequence). The CDR3 is 14 amino acids. V shed 7 bases and J shed 1 base, with 13 bases lying between them. Authors' analysis steps: Estimates of nucleated cell counts were drawn from the amplification of reference gene primers. Sequencing used immunoSEQ multiplex PCR; TCRdb keeps in-frame clones, though not all of them. The V and J calls and clone size were taken over from that table, and D and trimming were inferred from the DNA. This sample carries about 60,000 clones, about 80% of them seen once, and the ten largest clones take roughly a tenth. Patients of the Seattle cohort, enrolled during active infection, were followed longitudinally. The data originate from a study of blood T cell repertoires in COVID-19. Whole-study context: The United States, Italy and Spain provided the acute and convalescent COVID-19 samples. From T cells, B-cell-depleted T cells, or PBMCs came the material, which was cDNA or gDNA.

The chain couples TRBV3-1 (or the pseudogene TRBV3-2) to TRBJ1-1, with D possibly TRBD1 on 5 matching bases. This TCR came from a man aged 50-59 years with COVID-19, enrolled during active disease. The sample was peripheral blood. As DNA, the CDR3 is TGTGCCAGCACCCCGGGGAGGGGGAACACTGAAGCTTTCTTT. Protein sequence: CASTPGRGNTEAFF.